Listed here is a single T cell receptor beta chain. The data were taken from a study of T cells in Graves' hyperthyroidism and ophthalmopathy. Patients with uncontrolled infections, other autoimmune diseases, pregnancy or lactation were excluded. Clinical symptoms, serum thyroxine, TRAb, thyroid ultrasound and orbital computed tomography informed diagnoses. Trimming removed 3 bases from V and 5 bases from J, with 6 bases in between. Germline-derived CDR1 and CDR2 are KGHDR and SFDVKD. The CDR3 sequence is 12 residues long. From RNA transcripts, TCR beta CDR3 regions were amplified. The HTBI primer set was used in a first-round RT-PCR of the TCR CDR3. A single record per CDR3 protein comes from TCRdb applying MiXCR to the multiplex PCR reads. The sample holds roughly 250,000 distinct CDR3 sequences; over 20% are singletons and the top ten take around 60%.

The V and J genes are TRBV24-1 and TRBJ2-5, with a tentative D call TRBD2 (6 bases). The specimen was blood. The TCR comes from a man aged 30 to 45 with Graves' ophthalmopathy. The CDR3 protein is CATSDREETQYF. The CDR3 DNA is TGTGCCACCAGTGATCGGGAGGAGACCCAGTACTTC.